This T cell receptor (beta chain) emerged from a study of T cell responses to AZD1222 COVID-19 vaccine. V lost 4 bases to trimming and J lost 5 bases, with 12 bases between them. Germline-derived CDR1 and CDR2 are SGHKS and YYEKEE (reference sequence). The CDR3 has 13 residues. Pooling of second doses given at about 4 or about 12 weeks was done. Study-wide points: The donor group comprised mostly white British people and more females; the analysis possibly underestimated clonal diversity. Increased Spike-specific TCR breadth and depth were observed after two AZD1222 doses.

With respect to this clone: Its antigen is unidentified.

TCRdb's copy holds only in-frame clones and misses some; the assay was immunoSEQ multiplex PCR. The table lists 160,000 or so clones, roughly 94% of them singletons. The chain combines TRBV5-5 with TRBJ1-1, with D perhaps TRBD1 (5 bases). This receptor was obtained from an adult who received the AZD1222 COVID-19 vaccine. Sample: peripheral blood, taken 28 days after the second AZD1222 dose. The CDR3 spells CASSHQGVTEAFF. The CDR3 DNA reads as TGTGCCAGCAGCCATCAAGGGGTAACTGAAGCTTTCTTT.